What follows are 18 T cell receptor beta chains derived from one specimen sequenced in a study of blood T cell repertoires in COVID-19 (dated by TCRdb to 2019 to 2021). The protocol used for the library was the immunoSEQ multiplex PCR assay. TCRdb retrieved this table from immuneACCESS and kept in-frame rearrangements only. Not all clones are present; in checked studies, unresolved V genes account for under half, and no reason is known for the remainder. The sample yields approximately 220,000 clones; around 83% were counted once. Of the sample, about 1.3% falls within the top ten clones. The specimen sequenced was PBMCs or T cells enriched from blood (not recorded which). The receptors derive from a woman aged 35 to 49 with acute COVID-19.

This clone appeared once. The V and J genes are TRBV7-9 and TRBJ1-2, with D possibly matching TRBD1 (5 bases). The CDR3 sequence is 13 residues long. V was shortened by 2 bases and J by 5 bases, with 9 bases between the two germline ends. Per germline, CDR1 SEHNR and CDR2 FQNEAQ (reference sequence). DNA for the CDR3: TGTGCCAGCAGCTTAAATCCAGGGTATGGCTACACCTTC. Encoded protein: CASSLNPGYGYTF. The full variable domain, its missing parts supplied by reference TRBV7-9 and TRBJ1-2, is DTGVSQNPRHKITKRGQNVTFRCDPISEHNRLYWYRQTLGQGPEFLTYFQNEAQLEKSRLLSDRFSAERPKGSFSTLEIQRTEQGDSAMYLCASSLNPGYGYTFGSGTRLTVV.

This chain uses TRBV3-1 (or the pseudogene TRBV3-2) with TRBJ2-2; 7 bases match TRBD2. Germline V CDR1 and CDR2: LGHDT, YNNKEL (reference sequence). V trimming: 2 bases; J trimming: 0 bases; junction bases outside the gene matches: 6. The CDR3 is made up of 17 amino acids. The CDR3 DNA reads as TGTGCCAGCAGCCAATTAGGAAGCGGGGCGAACACCGGGGAGCTGTTTTTT. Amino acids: CASSQLGSGANTGELFF.

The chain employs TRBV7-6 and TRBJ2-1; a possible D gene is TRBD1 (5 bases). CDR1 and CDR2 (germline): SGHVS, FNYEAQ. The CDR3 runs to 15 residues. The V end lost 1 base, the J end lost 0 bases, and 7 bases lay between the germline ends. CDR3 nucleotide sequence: TGTGCCAGCAGCTTAGACAGGAGCTCCTACAATGAGCAGTTCTTC. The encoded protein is CASSLDRSSYNEQFF.

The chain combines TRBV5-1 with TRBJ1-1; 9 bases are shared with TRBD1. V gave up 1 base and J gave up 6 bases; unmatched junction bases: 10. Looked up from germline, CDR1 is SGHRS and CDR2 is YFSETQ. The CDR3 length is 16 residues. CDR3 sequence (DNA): TGCGCCAGCAGCTTGTCAGGATGGACAGGGGAAGCTGAAGCTTTCTTT. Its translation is CASSLSGWTGEAEAFF.

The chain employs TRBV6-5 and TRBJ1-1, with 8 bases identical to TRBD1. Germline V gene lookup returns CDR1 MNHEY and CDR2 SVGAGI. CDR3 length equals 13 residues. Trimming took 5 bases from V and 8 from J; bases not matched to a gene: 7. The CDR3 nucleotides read TGTGCCAGCAGTCCCCCAGGGGGCGCGGAAGCTTTCTTT. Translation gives CASSPPGGAEAFF.

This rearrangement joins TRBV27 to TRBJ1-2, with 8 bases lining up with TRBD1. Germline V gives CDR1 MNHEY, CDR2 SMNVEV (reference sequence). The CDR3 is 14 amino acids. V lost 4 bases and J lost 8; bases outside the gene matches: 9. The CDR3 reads CASSSGTGMGGYTF. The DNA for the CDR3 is TGTGCCAGCAGTTCCGGGACAGGCATGGGCGGCTACACCTTC.

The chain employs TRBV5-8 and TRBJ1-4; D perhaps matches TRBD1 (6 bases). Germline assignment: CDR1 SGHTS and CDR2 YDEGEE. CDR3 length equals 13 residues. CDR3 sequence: CAIRDIADEKLFF. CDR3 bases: TGTGCTATCAGGGACATCGCTGACGAAAAACTGTTTTTT.

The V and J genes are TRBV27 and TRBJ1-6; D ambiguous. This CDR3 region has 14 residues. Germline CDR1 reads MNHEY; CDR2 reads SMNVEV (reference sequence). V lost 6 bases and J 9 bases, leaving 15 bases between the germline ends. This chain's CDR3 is CASSPLGGGSPLHF. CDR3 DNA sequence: TGTGCCAGCAGCCCATTAGGTGGCGGTTCACCCCTCCACTTT.

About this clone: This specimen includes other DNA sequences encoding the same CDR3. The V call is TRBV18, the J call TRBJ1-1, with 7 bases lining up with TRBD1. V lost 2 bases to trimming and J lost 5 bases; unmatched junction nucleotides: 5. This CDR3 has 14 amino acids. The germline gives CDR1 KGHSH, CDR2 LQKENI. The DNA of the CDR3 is TGTGCCAGCTCACCATCCAGGGGGGATACTGAAGCTTTCTTT. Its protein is CASSPSRGDTEAFF.

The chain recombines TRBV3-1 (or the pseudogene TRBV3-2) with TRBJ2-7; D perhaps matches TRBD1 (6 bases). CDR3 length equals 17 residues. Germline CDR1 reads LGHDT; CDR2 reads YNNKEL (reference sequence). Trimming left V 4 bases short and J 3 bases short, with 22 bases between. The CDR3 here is CASSPRDTQAPYYEQYF. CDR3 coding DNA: TGTGCCAGCAGCCCGAGGGACACCCAGGCCCCATACTACGAGCAGTACTTC.

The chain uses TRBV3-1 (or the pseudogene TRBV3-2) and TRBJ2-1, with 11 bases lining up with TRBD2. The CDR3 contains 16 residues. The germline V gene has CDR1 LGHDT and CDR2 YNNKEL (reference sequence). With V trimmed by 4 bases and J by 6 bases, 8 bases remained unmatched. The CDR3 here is CASSPQTSGIRNEQFF. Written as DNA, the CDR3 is TGTGCCAGCAGCCCCCAGACTAGCGGGATTCGCAATGAGCAGTTCTTC.

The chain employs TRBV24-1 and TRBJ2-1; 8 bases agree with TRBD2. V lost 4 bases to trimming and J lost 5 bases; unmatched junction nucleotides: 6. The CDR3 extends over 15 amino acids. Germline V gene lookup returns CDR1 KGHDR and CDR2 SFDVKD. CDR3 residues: CATSEGLAGNNEQFF. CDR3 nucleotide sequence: TGTGCCACCAGTGAAGGTCTAGCGGGCAACAATGAGCAGTTCTTC.

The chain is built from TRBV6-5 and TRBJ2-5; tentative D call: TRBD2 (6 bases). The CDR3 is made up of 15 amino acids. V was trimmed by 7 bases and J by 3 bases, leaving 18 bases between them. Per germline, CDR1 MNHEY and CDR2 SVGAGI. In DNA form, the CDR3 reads TGTGCCAGCACCCCTACAGGAGGGGTCAAAGAGACCCAGTACTTC. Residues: CASTPTGGVKETQYF.

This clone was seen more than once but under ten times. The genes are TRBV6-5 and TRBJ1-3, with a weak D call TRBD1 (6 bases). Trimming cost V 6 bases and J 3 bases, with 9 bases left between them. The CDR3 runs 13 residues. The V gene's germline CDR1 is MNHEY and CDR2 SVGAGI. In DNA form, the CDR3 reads TGTGCCAGCAGACAGGGTATTGGAAACACCATATATTTT. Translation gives CASRQGIGNTIYF.

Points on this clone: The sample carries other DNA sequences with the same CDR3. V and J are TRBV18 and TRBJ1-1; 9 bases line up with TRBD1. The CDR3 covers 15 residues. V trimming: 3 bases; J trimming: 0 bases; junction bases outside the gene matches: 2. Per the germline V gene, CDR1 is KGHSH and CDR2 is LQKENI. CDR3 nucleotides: TGTGCCAGCTCACCCGGGACAGGGATGAACACTGAAGCTTTCTTT. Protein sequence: CASSPGTGMNTEAFF.

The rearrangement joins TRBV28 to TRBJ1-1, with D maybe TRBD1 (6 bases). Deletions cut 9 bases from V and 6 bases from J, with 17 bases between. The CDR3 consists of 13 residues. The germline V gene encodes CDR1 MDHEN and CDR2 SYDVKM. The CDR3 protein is CASDPGHRAEAFF. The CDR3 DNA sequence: TGTGCCAGTGATCCGGGACATCGCGCTGAAGCTTTCTTT.

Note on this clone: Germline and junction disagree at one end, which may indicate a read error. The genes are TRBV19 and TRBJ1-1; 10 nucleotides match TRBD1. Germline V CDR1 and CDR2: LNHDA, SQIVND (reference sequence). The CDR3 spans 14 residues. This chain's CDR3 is CASSVDRGHTEAFF. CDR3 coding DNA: TGTGCCAGTAGTGTAGACAGGGGGCACACTGAAGCTTTCTTT.

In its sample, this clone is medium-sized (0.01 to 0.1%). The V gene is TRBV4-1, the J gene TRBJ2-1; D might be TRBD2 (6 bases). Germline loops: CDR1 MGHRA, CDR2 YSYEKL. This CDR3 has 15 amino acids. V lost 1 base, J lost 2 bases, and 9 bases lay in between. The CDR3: CASSQGREAYNEQFF. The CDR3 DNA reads TGCGCCAGCAGCCAAGGCAGGGAGGCCTACAATGAGCAGTTCTTC.